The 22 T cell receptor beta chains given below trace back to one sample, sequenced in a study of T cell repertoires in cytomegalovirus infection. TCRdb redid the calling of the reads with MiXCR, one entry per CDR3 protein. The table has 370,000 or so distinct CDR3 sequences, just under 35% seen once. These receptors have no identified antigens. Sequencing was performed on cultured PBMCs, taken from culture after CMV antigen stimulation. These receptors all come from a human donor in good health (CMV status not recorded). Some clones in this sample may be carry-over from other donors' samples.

The CDR3 loop is CATSRDPGTAREQYF. Written as DNA, the CDR3 is TGTGCCACCAGCAGAGACCCCGGGACAGCTCGAGAGCAGTACTTC. V usage is TRBV15 and J usage is TRBJ2-7, with 7 bases lining up with TRBD1. The CDR3 totals 15 residues. Unmatched junction bases numbered 9, after V lost 0 bases and J lost 7 bases. Germline CDR1 reads LNHNV; CDR2 reads YYDKDF (reference sequence).

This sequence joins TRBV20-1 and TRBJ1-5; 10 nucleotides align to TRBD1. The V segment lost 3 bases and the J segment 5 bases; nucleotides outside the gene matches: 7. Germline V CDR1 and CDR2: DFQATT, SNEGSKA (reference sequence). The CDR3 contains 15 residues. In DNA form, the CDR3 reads TGCAGTGCTAGGGCGACAGGGGGCGAATATCAGCCCCAGCATTTT. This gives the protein CSARATGGEYQPQHF.

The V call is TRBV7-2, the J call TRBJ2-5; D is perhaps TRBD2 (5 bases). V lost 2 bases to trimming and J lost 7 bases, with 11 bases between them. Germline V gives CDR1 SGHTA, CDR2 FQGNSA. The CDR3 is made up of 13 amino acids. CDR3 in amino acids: CASSLSGAGTQYF. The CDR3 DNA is TGTGCCAGCAGCTTATCCGGTGCGGGGACCCAGTACTTC.

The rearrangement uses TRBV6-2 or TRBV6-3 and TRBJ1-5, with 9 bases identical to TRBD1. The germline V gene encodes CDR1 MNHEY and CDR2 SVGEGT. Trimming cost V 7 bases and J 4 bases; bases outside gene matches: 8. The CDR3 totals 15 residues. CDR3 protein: CASTLRDRANQPQHF. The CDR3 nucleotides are TGTGCCAGCACCTTACGGGACAGGGCGAATCAGCCCCAGCATTTT.

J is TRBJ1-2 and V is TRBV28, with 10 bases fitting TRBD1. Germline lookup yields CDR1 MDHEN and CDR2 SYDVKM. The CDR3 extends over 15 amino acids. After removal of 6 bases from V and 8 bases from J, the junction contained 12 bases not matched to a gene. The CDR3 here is CASSGDRGRGGGYTF. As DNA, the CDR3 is TGTGCCAGCAGCGGCGACAGGGGGCGAGGAGGGGGCTACACCTTC.

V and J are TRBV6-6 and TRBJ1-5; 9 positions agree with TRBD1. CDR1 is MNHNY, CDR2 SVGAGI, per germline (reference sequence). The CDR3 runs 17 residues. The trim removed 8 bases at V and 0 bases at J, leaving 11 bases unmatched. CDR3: CASSFGQGTNSNQPQHF. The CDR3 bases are TGTGCCAGCTCCTTTGGACAGGGGACGAATAGCAATCAGCCCCAGCATTTT.

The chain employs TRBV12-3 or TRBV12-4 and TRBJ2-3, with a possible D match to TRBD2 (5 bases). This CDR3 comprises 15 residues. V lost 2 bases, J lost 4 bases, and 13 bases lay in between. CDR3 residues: CASSLMDSKADTQYF. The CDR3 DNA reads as TGTGCCAGCAGTTTAATGGACTCGAAGGCAGATACGCAGTATTTT.

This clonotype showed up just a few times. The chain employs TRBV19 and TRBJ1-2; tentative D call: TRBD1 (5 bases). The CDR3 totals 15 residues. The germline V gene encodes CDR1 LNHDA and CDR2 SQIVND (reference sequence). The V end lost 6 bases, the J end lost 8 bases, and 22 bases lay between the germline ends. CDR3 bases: TGTGCCAGTAGCTCCCTTCCCAGGGAAGGAAGCGGCTACACCTTC. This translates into CASSSLPREGSGYTF.

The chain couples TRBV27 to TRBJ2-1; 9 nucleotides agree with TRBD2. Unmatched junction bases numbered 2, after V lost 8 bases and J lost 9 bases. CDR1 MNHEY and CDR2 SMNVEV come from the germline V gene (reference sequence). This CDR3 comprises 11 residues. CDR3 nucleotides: TGTGCCAGCTCTAGCGGGATTGAGCAGTTCTTC. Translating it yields CASSSGIEQFF.

DNA of the CDR3: TGTGCCAGCACCCCGGGGGCCATTGATAGCAATCAGCCCCAGCATTTT. Translating gives CASTPGAIDSNQPQHF. The gene calls are TRBV12-3 or TRBV12-4 and TRBJ1-5; D possibly corresponds to TRBD1 (6 bases). The CDR3 is 16 amino acids. Trimming shortened V by 7 bases and J by 0 bases, and 16 bases separated the two germline ends.

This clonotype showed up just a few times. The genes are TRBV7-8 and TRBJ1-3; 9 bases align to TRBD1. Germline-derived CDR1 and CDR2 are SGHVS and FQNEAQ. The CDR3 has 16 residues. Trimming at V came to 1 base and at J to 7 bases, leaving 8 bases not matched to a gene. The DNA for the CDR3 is TGTGCCAGCAGCTTAGGCGGGACAGGGTCTCGGAACACCATATATTTT. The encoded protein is CASSLGGTGSRNTIYF.

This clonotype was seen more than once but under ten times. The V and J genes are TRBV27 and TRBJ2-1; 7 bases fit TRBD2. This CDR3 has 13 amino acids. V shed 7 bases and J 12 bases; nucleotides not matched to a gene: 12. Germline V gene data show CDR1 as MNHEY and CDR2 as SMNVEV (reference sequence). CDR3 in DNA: TGTGCCAGCACCCCAAGAGCGGGGTTGTTGCAGTTCTTC. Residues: CASTPRAGLLQFF.

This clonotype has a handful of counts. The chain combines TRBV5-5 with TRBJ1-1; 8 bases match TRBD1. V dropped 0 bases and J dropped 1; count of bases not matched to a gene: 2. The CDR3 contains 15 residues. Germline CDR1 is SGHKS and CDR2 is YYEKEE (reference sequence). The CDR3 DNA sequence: TGTGCCAGCAGCTTGGAGGACAGGGCGAACACTGAAGCTTTCTTT. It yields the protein CASSLEDRANTEAFF. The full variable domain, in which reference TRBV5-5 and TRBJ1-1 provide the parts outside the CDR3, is DAGVTQSPTHLIKTRGQQVTLRCSPISGHKSVSWYQQVLGQGPQFIFQYYEKEERGRGNFPDRFSARQFPNYSSELNVNALLLGDSALYLCASSLEDRANTEAFFGQGTRLTVV.

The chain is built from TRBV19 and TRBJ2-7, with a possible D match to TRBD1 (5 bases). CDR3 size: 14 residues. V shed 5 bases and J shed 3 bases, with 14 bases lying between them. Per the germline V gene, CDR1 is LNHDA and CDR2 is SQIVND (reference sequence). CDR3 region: CASSQGSSRYEQYF. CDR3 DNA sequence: TGTGCCAGTAGTCAGGGCTCCTCTCGCTACGAGCAGTACTTC.

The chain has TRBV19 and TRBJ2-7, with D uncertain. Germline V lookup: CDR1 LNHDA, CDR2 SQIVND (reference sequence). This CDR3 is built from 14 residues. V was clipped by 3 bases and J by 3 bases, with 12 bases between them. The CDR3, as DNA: TGTGCCAGTAGTATGGGATCCGGATTCTACGAGCAGTACTTC. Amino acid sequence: CASSMGSGFYEQYF.

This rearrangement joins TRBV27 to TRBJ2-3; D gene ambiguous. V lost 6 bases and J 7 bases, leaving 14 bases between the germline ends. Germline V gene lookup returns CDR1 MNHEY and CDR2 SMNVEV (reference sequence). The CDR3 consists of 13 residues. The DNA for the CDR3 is TGTGCCAGCAGCCCCTTTGACCCCTATACGCAGTATTTT. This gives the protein CASSPFDPYTQYF.

CDR3 sequence (DNA): TGTGCCAGCAGCTTGGAACAGCGGCAAAAAGAGACCCAGTACTTC. Encoded protein: CASSLEQRQKETQYF. The chain is built from TRBV5-6 and TRBJ2-5; D is possibly TRBD2 (5 bases). Between the trimmed V and J ends, which lost 0 bases and 3 bases, there was a span of 12 bases. CDR1 is SGHDT, CDR2 YYEEEE, per germline. The CDR3 contains 15 residues.

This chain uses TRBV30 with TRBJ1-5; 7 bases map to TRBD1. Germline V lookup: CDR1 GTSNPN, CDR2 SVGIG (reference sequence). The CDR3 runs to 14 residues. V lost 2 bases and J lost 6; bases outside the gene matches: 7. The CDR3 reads CAWSRQGGSQPQHF. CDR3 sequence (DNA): TGTGCCTGGAGTAGACAGGGCGGGAGTCAGCCCCAGCATTTT.

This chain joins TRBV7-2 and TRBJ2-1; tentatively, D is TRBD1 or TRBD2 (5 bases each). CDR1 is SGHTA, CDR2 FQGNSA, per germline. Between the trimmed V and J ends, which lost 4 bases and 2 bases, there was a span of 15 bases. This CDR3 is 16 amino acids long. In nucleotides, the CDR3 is TGTGCCAGCAGCTCAGACAGCGGATCCCCCTACAATGAGCAGTTCTTC. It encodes CASSSDSGSPYNEQFF.

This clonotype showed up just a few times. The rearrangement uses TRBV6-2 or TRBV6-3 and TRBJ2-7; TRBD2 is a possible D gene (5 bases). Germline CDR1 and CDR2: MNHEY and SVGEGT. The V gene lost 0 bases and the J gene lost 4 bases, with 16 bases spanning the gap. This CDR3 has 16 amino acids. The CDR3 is CASSYSGGGSQYEQYV. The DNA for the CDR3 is TGTGCCAGCAGTTACTCCGGCGGAGGAAGTCAGTACGAGCAGTACGTC.

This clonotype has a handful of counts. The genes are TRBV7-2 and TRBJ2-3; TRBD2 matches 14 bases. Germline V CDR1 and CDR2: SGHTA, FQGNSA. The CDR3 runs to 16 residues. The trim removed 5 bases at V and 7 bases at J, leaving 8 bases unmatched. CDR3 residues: CASSKGLAGGENTQYF. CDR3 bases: TGTGCCAGCAGCAAAGGACTAGCGGGAGGAGAAAATACGCAGTATTTT.

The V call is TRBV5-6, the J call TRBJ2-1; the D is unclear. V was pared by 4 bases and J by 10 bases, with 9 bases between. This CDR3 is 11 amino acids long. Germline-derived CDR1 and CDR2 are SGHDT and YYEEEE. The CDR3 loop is CASSAWTEQFF. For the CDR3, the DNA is TGTGCCAGCAGCGCCTGGACCGAGCAGTTCTTC.